Following are 11 T cell receptor beta chains from one sample sequenced in a study of blood T cell repertoires in COVID-19. The method was immunoSEQ multiplex PCR; TCRdb's version includes in-frame clones alone and lacks a portion of them. The data show approximately 500,000 clones, around nine tenths seen once. Sample: peripheral blood. The receptors stem from a woman aged 50 to 60 with COVID-19, enrolled during active disease.

CDR3 DNA: TGTGCCATCAGTGAATCTAGCGGGGACACAGATACGCAGTATTTT. The encoded protein is CAISESSGDTDTQYF. The chain recombines TRBV10-3 with TRBJ2-3, with TRBD2 identical over 9 bases. The V and J ends lost 3 bases and 2 bases, in that order; junction bases with no gene match: 3. The CDR3 extends over 15 amino acids. Germline V CDR1 and CDR2: ENHRY, SYGVKD.

The rearrangement joins TRBV20-1 to TRBJ1-2, with D tentatively TRBD1 (5 bases). Per the germline V gene, CDR1 is DFQATT and CDR2 is SNEGSKA (reference sequence). CDR3 length equals 11 residues. Trimming removed 3 bases from V and 10 bases from J, with 12 bases in between. The DNA for the CDR3 is TGCAGTGCTAGTCGGGGGGGGACCTACACCTTC. Protein product: CSASRGGTYTF.

The chain couples TRBV28 to TRBJ2-5; 13 bases fit TRBD2. The length of the CDR3 is 16 residues. Germline lookup yields CDR1 MDHEN and CDR2 SYDVKM. Trimming cost V 4 bases and J 9 bases; bases outside gene matches: 11. CDR3 loop: CASSSRPGTSGMSQYF. DNA for the CDR3: TGTGCCAGCAGTTCCCGGCCCGGGACTAGCGGGATGTCCCAGTACTTC.

V is TRBV28 and J is TRBJ1-2; D is undetermined. The CDR3 totals 13 residues. V gave up 3 bases and J gave up 2 bases, with 7 bases separating them. The V gene's germline CDR1 is MDHEN and CDR2 SYDVKM. CDR3 sequence reads: CASSFAANYGYTF. Written as DNA, the CDR3 is TGTGCCAGCAGTTTTGCAGCGAACTATGGCTACACCTTC.

The J gene is TRBJ2-5, the V gene TRBV29-1, with a weak D call TRBD1 (6 bases). The CDR3 covers 13 residues. CDR1 is SQVTM, CDR2 ANQGSEA, per germline. With 8 bases removed from V and 6 bases from J, the gap between germline ends came to 19 bases. The CDR3 loop reads CSHFGGGGKTQYF. The CDR3, as DNA: TGCAGCCACTTTGGTGGGGGCGGAAAGACCCAGTACTTC.

The chain is built from TRBV6-1 and TRBJ2-4, with TRBD2 matching over 9 bases. The CDR3 length is 19 residues. CDR1 MNHNS and CDR2 SASEGT come from the germline V gene. With 1 base clipped from V and 0 bases from J, the junction kept 10 bases outside the gene matches. CDR3 protein: CASSEVVLAGHLAKNIQYF. As DNA, the CDR3 is TGTGCCAGCAGTGAAGTGGTACTAGCGGGTCATCTAGCCAAAAACATTCAGTACTTC.

The chain couples TRBV30 to TRBJ1-1, with 7 bases aligning to TRBD1. V was clipped by 2 bases and J by 1 base; unmatched bases: 1. This CDR3 has 13 residues. Looked up from germline, CDR1 is GTSNPN and CDR2 is SVGIG (reference sequence). For the CDR3, the DNA is TGTGCCTGGAGTAGGACAGGGAACACTGAAGCTTTCTTT. Residues: CAWSRTGNTEAFF.

This clone appeared a single time. The chain has TRBV10-3 and TRBJ1-5, with TRBD1 as a possible D gene (6 bases). The germline V gene encodes CDR1 ENHRY and CDR2 SYGVKD. The ends were cut back, 3 bases at V and 5 bases at J, with 11 bases in the middle. CDR3 size: 14 residues. In DNA form, the CDR3 reads TGTGCCATCAGTGACGGAGGGGGGGATCAGCCCCAGCATTTT. This encodes CAISDGGGDQPQHF.

This rearrangement joins TRBV6-4 to TRBJ2-3; unclear D gene. V shed 2 bases and J shed 8 bases, with 14 bases lying between them. Germline V gene sequence: CDR1 MRHNA, CDR2 SNTAGT. There are 14 residues in the CDR3. The CDR3 spells CASSDDSYFGTQYF. CDR3 bases: TGTGCCAGCAGTGACGACTCGTATTTCGGTACGCAGTATTTT.

The V gene is TRBV7-9, the J gene TRBJ2-1, with 8 bases that match TRBD1. Trimming at V came to 1 base and at J to 6 bases, leaving 17 bases not matched to a gene. Looked up from germline, CDR1 is SEHNR and CDR2 is FQNEAQ (reference sequence). The CDR3 consists of 19 residues. The CDR3 sequence is CASSLVVNFGQGHSNEQFF. The CDR3 DNA sequence: TGTGCCAGCAGCTTAGTAGTCAACTTTGGACAGGGACATAGCAATGAGCAGTTCTTC.

In DNA, the CDR3 is TGTGCCAGCAGCTTAAGAGGTTCTAATTCACCCCTCCACTTT. This translates into CASSLRGSNSPLHF. The chain combines TRBV7-3 with TRBJ1-6; no firm D call. Germline loops: CDR1 SGHTA, CDR2 FQGTGA. CDR3 size: 14 residues. V lost 1 base to trimming and J lost 6 bases, with 7 bases between them.